The 29 T cell receptor beta chains in this list originate from one sample, sequenced in a study of blood T cell repertoires in COVID-19. Here immunoSEQ multiplex PCR was the method, and the copy in TCRdb shows in-frame clones only, minus some. This sample has 450,000 to 500,000 clones; 80% to 90% occur once, and the top ten carry 3.2%. The sample was peripheral blood. These receptors came from a human donor in a cohort sampled during active COVID-19.

The chain couples TRBV7-6 to TRBJ1-2; a weak D match, TRBD1 (6 bases). The germline gives CDR1 SGHVS, CDR2 FNYEAQ. CDR3 length: 15 amino acids. Deletions cut 5 bases from V and 5 bases from J, with 18 bases between. CDR3 residues: CASSPTQDRPYGYTF. CDR3 DNA: TGTGCCAGCAGCCCTACCCAGGACAGACCTTATGGCTACACCTTC. Filled out from reference TRBV7-6 and TRBJ1-2, the complete variable domain reads GAGVSQSPRYKVTKRGQDVALRCDPISGHVSLYWYRQALGQGPEFLTYFNYEAQQDKSGLPNDRFSAERPEGSISTLTIQRTEQRDSAMYRCASSPTQDRPYGYTFGSGTRLTVV.

The chain couples TRBV29-1 to TRBJ2-7; D ambiguous. V lost 4 bases, J lost 4 bases, and 14 bases lay in between. Per germline, CDR1 SQVTM and CDR2 ANQGSEA. CDR3 size: 13 residues. CDR3 DNA sequence: TGCAGCGTTGTGGGCCTACTGTATTACGAGCAGTACTTC. Residues: CSVVGLLYYEQYF.

The V call is TRBV6-5, the J call TRBJ1-2; the D is unclear. V lost 5 bases and J 12 bases, leaving 16 bases between the germline ends. The CDR3 extends over 12 amino acids. The germline CDR1 and CDR2 sequences are MNHEY and SVGAGI. The CDR3 loop is CASSTGGRVHTF. DNA of the CDR3: TGTGCCAGCAGTACCGGAGGGAGGGTACACACCTTC.

The DNA for the CDR3 is TGTGCCAGCAGCCAAGTCCAGGGGGCGGCGAGCACTGAAGCTTTCTTT. Its translation: CASSQVQGAASTEAFF. This chain connects TRBV3-1 (or the pseudogene TRBV3-2) to TRBJ1-1; 8 nucleotides match TRBD1. The CDR3 runs to 16 residues. Germline V lookup: CDR1 LGHDT, CDR2 YNNKEL (reference sequence). Trimming at V came to 1 base and at J to 4 bases, leaving 8 bases not matched to a gene.

V is TRBV3-1 (or the pseudogene TRBV3-2) and J is TRBJ2-5; D possibly corresponds to TRBD2 (5 bases). In germline, CDR1 is LGHDT, CDR2 YNNKEL (reference sequence). This CDR3 has 18 amino acids. The V end was cut by 0 bases, the J end by 2 bases, with 19 bases between. CDR3 bases: TGTGCCAGCAGCCAAGAAGTGGCTCGGAGGAACTCTCAAGAGACCCAGTACTTC. Its protein is CASSQEVARRNSQETQYF.

The chain combines TRBV2 with TRBJ1-5; tentative D call: TRBD1 (5 bases). Germline lookup yields CDR1 SNHLY and CDR2 FYNNEI. CDR3 length equals 13 residues. Trimming pared 4 bases from V and 4 bases from J, leaving 8 bases between. The CDR3 DNA is TGTGCCAGCAGTGTACAGGCGAATCAGCCCCAGCATTTT. Residues: CASSVQANQPQHF. The complete variable domain, with remaining parts taken from reference TRBV2 and TRBJ1-5, reads EPEVTQTPSHQVTQMGQEVILRCVPISNHLYFYWYRQILGQKVEFLVSFYNNEISEKSEIFDDQFSVERPDGSNFTLKIRSTKLEDSAMYFCASSVQANQPQHFGDGTRLSIL.

As to this clone: Other DNA sequences in this specimen translate into the identical CDR3. The chain joins TRBV19 to TRBJ1-2; TRBD1 aligns across 8 bases. The trim removed 5 bases at V and 5 bases at J, leaving 4 bases unmatched. The CDR3 contains 13 residues. Germline CDR1 and CDR2: LNHDA and SQIVND (reference sequence). The CDR3 DNA reads TGTGCCAGTAGTCAGACAGGGGATTATGGCTACACCTTC. Translated: CASSQTGDYGYTF.

V gene TRBV11-2 combines with J gene TRBJ2-5; no reliable D call. V lost 5 bases and J lost 0, with 10 bases in between. The CDR3 is 14 residues long. Germline-derived CDR1 and CDR2 are SGHAT and FQNNGV. The CDR3 DNA reads TGTGCCAGCAGCCTCCCCTTGTACCAAGAGACCCAGTACTTC. Residues: CASSLPLYQETQYF.

This rearrangement joins TRBV10-1 to TRBJ2-7; 7 bases line up with TRBD1. This CDR3 has 16 amino acids. From germline, CDR1 is WNHNN and CDR2 SYGVQD (reference sequence). Trimming at V came to 5 bases and at J to 2 bases, leaving 12 bases not matched to a gene. DNA of the CDR3: TGCGCCAGCAGTAGTATTACAGGGGCTAGCCCCTACGAGCAGTACTTC. Its protein product is CASSSITGASPYEQYF.

The chain couples TRBV7-3 to TRBJ2-1; 13 bases are a match to TRBD2. This CDR3 is built from 15 residues. J gave up 9 bases and V 5 bases, and 7 bases lay outside the gene matches. The V gene's germline CDR1 is SGHTA and CDR2 FQGTGA. CDR3 DNA sequence: TGTGCCAGCAGCCCCCGACTAGCGGGAGGCCCTGAGCAGTTCTTC. This sequence encodes CASSPRLAGGPEQFF.

This sequence joins TRBV4-3 and TRBJ1-2; D perhaps matches TRBD1 (6 bases). The CDR3 is 14 amino acids. Germline CDR1 is LGHNA and CDR2 is YSLEER. V was shortened by 5 bases and J by 2 bases, with 12 bases between the two germline ends. CDR3 region: CASSFDRSNYGYTF. CDR3 bases: TGCGCCAGCAGCTTCGACAGGTCAAACTATGGCTACACCTTC.

The chain has TRBV11-3 and TRBJ2-5, with TRBD2 matching 9 bases. CDR3 length: 18 residues. Germline CDR1 reads SGHNT; CDR2 reads YENEEA. The V and J ends lost 2 bases and 2 bases, in that order; junction bases with no gene match: 12. CDR3 amino acids: CASSLSAGGRGNQETQYF. In nucleotides, the CDR3 is TGTGCCAGCAGCTTAAGTGCGGGAGGGAGGGGAAATCAAGAGACCCAGTACTTC. Full variable domain (remainder filled in from reference TRBV11-3 and TRBJ2-5): EAGVVQSPRYKIIEKKQPVAFWCNPISGHNTLYWYLQNLGQGPELLIRYENEEAVDDSQLPKDRFSAERLKGVDSTLKIQPAELGDSAVYLCASSLSAGGRGNQETQYFGPGTRLLVL.

This chain uses TRBV30 with TRBJ1-1; perhaps TRBD1 as D (6 bases). The CDR3 length is 15 residues. Trimming pared 1 base from V and 1 base from J, leaving 13 bases between. Germline V lookup: CDR1 GTSNPN, CDR2 SVGIG (reference sequence). The CDR3 is CAWSASGHQNTEAFF. The CDR3 DNA follows: TGTGCCTGGAGTGCCTCGGGACACCAGAACACTGAAGCTTTCTTT.

This chain connects TRBV10-3 to TRBJ1-3, with D unclear. Trimming took 8 bases from V and 0 from J, leaving 14 bases between them. The CDR3 has 15 amino acids. CDR1 is ENHRY, CDR2 SYGVKD, per germline. CDR3 sequence reads: CAISPGSISGNTIYF. The CDR3 coding sequence is TGTGCCATCTCCCCCGGGTCTATCTCTGGAAACACCATATATTTT.

The V gene is TRBV7-2, the J gene TRBJ2-7; D call uncertain. Trimming took off 5 bases at V and 0 bases at J, with 26 bases between the two ends. Per the germline V gene, CDR1 is SGHTA and CDR2 is FQGNSA. The CDR3 is 19 residues long. The CDR3 region has the DNA TGTGCCAGCAGCCCACGAACCCCCAATCCCCCACAGAGCTCCTACGAGCAGTACTTC. Residues: CASSPRTPNPPQSSYEQYF.

The sample holds one count of this clone. The chain employs TRBV6-5 and TRBJ1-2, with 10 bases fitting TRBD1. Germline trimming cut 5 bases from V and 5 bases from J; bases unmatched to any gene: 5. The CDR3 consists of 14 residues. The V gene's germline CDR1 is MNHEY and CDR2 SVGAGI. The CDR3 DNA follows: TGTGCCAGCAGTCCGGACAGGGGGAATTATGGCTACACCTTC. Encoded protein: CASSPDRGNYGYTF.

The chain couples TRBV5-4 to TRBJ1-2, with D hard to call. The CDR3 has 15 residues. V lost 1 base and J 0 bases, leaving 10 bases between the germline ends. The germline CDR1 and CDR2 sequences are SGHNT and YYREEE (reference sequence). CDR3 nucleotide sequence: TGTGCCAGCAGCTTGCCCGGGAGGGCTAACTATGGCTACACCTTC. Protein product: CASSLPGRANYGYTF.

The V call is TRBV28, the J call TRBJ2-7; 11 bases are a match to TRBD2. CDR1 and CDR2 (germline): MDHEN, SYDVKM. J gave up 10 bases and V 6 bases, and 11 bases lay outside the gene matches. There are 14 residues in the CDR3. This CDR3 is CASRISLAGDPQYF. The CDR3 DNA sequence: TGTGCCAGCAGAATCTCACTAGCGGGAGACCCACAGTACTTC.

The rearrangement uses TRBV2 and TRBJ2-2; tentatively, D is TRBD1 (6 bases). V dropped 6 bases and J dropped 6 bases, with 11 bases sitting between them. Germline CDR1 SNHLY, CDR2 FYNNEI. The CDR3 has 13 residues. This chain's CDR3 is CASRLTGPGELFF. CDR3 coding DNA: TGTGCCAGCAGACTCACAGGGCCCGGGGAGCTGTTTTTT. The full variable domain, in which reference TRBV2 and TRBJ2-2 provide the parts outside the CDR3, is EPEVTQTPSHQVTQMGQEVILRCVPISNHLYFYWYRQILGQKVEFLVSFYNNEISEKSEIFDDQFSVERPDGSNFTLKIRSTKLEDSAMYFCASRLTGPGELFFGEGSRLTVL.

This clone has just a few counts. The chain joins TRBV6-4 to TRBJ1-2; D perhaps matches TRBD1 (6 bases). V lost 2 bases and J lost 7, with 17 bases in between. This CDR3 has 15 amino acids. The germline V gene has CDR1 MRHNA and CDR2 SNTAGT. The CDR3 loop is CASSDPSGGHPGYTF. CDR3 coding DNA: TGTGCCAGCAGTGACCCGTCGGGGGGCCACCCTGGCTACACCTTC.

The V and J genes are TRBV12-3 or TRBV12-4 and TRBJ2-1; D ambiguous. The CDR3 is 12 amino acids. V lost 2 bases to trimming and J lost 7 bases, with 6 bases between them. CDR3 sequence reads: CASSLMRNEQFF. Here the CDR3 DNA reads TGTGCCAGCAGTTTAATGCGGAATGAGCAGTTCTTC.

Regarding this clone: The junction does not match germline at one end; this may be a read error. The rearrangement uses TRBV6-5 and TRBJ2-7, with TRBD2 identical over 14 bases. The length of the CDR3 is 15 residues. The germline CDR1 and CDR2 sequences are MNHEY and SVGAGI. The CDR3 sequence is CASSLGLAGGKGVHF. Here the CDR3 DNA reads TGTGCCAGCAGTCTCGGACTAGCGGGGGGCAAAGGTGTGCACTTC.

This sequence joins TRBV7-6 and TRBJ1-1; TRBD1 aligns across 10 bases. Germline V CDR1 and CDR2: SGHVS, FNYEAQ. V dropped 0 bases and J dropped 2; count of bases not matched to a gene: 3. CDR3 length equals 16 residues. CDR3 in DNA: TGTGCCAGCAGCTTAGCGGGGACAGGGGCAAACACTGAAGCTTTCTTT. Residues: CASSLAGTGANTEAFF.

The rearrangement uses TRBV2 and TRBJ2-1; D uncertain. The V end lost 7 bases, the J end lost 9 bases, and 16 bases lay between the germline ends. The CDR3 is 13 residues long. CDR1 SNHLY and CDR2 FYNNEI come from the germline V gene. The DNA for the CDR3 is TGTGCCAGCAATACAGTATCGGTGGGTGAGCAGTTCTTC. This encodes CASNTVSVGEQFF.

The rearrangement links TRBV5-1 to TRBJ2-7, with TRBD2 matching 9 bases. The germline V gene encodes CDR1 SGHRS and CDR2 YFSETQ. The CDR3 sequence is 16 residues long. Unmatched junction bases numbered 15, after V lost 9 bases and J lost 2 bases. This chain's CDR3 is CATSDYSGRSAYEQYF. CDR3 DNA sequence: TGCGCCACCTCAGACTACAGCGGGAGGTCAGCCTACGAGCAGTACTTC.

V usage is TRBV11-3 and J usage is TRBJ2-3; no clear D gene. Germline CDR1 is SGHNT and CDR2 is YENEEA. The length of the CDR3 is 13 residues. V shed 7 bases and J shed 5 bases, with 13 bases lying between them. The CDR3 nucleotides are TGTGCCAGCAAGTTCGGAGCTGAAGATACGCAGTATTTT. It codes for CASKFGAEDTQYF.

The genes are TRBV5-8 and TRBJ2-2, with unresolved D. The CDR3 totals 15 residues. Per germline, CDR1 SGHTS and CDR2 YDEGEE. V was cut by 1 base and J by 5 bases, with 12 bases left in between. DNA for the CDR3: TGTGCCAGCAGCTTGCCCCCCCAAAATACCGGGGAGCTGTTTTTT. Translated, it gives CASSLPPQNTGELFF.

The V gene is TRBV19, the J gene TRBJ1-2, with 8 bases fitting TRBD1. V lost 5 bases, J lost 3 bases, and 5 bases stayed unmatched. Looked up from germline, CDR1 is LNHDA and CDR2 is SQIVND (reference sequence). The CDR3 has 14 residues. CDR3 DNA: TGTGCCAGTAGTCGGGACAGGCAAGACTATGGCTACACCTTC. This gives the protein CASSRDRQDYGYTF. Variable domain in full (rest from reference TRBV19 and TRBJ1-2): DGGITQSPKYLFRKEGQNVTLSCEQNLNHDAMYWYRQDPGQGLRLIYYSQIVNDFQKGDIAEGYSVSREKKESFPLTVTSAQKNPTAFYLCASSRDRQDYGYTFGSGTRLTVV.

This clone appeared once. V gene TRBV6-6 combines with J gene TRBJ1-1; 8 bases are a match to TRBD1. J lost 8 bases, V lost 5 bases, and 19 bases had no gene match. The CDR3 spans 17 residues. Germline V lookup: CDR1 MNHNY, CDR2 SVGAGI (reference sequence). CDR3 region: CASSRVRQGKGTGEAFF. CDR3 nucleotides: TGTGCCAGCAGTCGAGTCAGACAGGGGAAGGGGACGGGGGAAGCTTTCTTT.